Described below is a single TCR beta chain sequence and its context. Germline V lookup: CDR1 MNHNY, CDR2 SVGAGI (reference sequence). The CDR3 contains 15 residues. V lost 0 bases and J lost 3, with 11 bases in between. This sample was taken from a study of control samples from healthy donors and cancer patients. The repertoire was sequenced with immunoSEQ multiplex PCR; TCRdb's copy has only in-frame clones and lacks some. The sample contains around 150,000 clones, about 94% of which appear only once. The sequence was collected from a man between 60 and 70 years old with colorectal cancer. This rearrangement joins TRBV6-6 to TRBJ1-1; tentatively, D is TRBD1 (6 bases). Material: PBMCs. For the CDR3, the DNA is TGTGCCAGCAGTTACTCGGGAGGGGGGGACACTGAAGCTTTCTTT. Translated: CASSYSGGGDTEAFF.